A single sample gave rise to the 22 T cell receptor beta chains below, sequenced in a study of T-cell memory formation after mild COVID-19. TCRdb used MiXCR to reprocess the 5' RACE reads, holding one entry per CDR3 protein. The repertoire holds about 160,000 distinct CDR3 sequences, roughly 31% seen once, with around 12% in the top ten. The material sequenced was PBMCs or a T cell subset sorted from them (not recorded which). These receptors came from an adult woman who had mild COVID-19 (a few samples of this study predate the infection). Cell type and time point are not known.

This rearrangement joins TRBV3-1 to TRBJ2-3; TRBD1 matches at 7 bases. This CDR3 region has 16 residues. The V gene end was trimmed by 0 bases and the J gene end by 8 bases; junction bases not matched to a gene: 11. The germline V gene encodes CDR1 LGHDT and CDR2 YNNKEL (reference sequence). The CDR3 loop is CASSQEAPGQFSTQYF. The CDR3 DNA reads as TGTGCCAGCAGCCAAGAGGCCCCGGGACAGTTCTCTACGCAGTATTTT.

This clonotype was seen a few times. The chain recombines TRBV12-3 or TRBV12-4 with TRBJ1-1, with TRBD1 matching 7 bases. Losses at the gene ends were 6 bases for V and 0 bases for J; bases not matched to a gene: 4. This CDR3 region has 14 residues. CDR3 sequence (DNA): TGTGCCAGCAGAGCGGGACAGCTGAACACTGAAGCTTTCTTT. Encoded protein: CASRAGQLNTEAFF.

This clonotype appeared a single time. The V gene is TRBV20-1, the J gene TRBJ1-2; D call uncertain. Germline V lookup: CDR1 DFQATT, CDR2 SNEGSKA (reference sequence). The V end was cut by 7 bases, the J end by 2 bases, with 17 bases between. The CDR3 has 14 residues. The CDR3: CSVQSRGNNYGYTF. The CDR3 region has the DNA TGCAGTGTCCAAAGTCGGGGAAACAACTATGGCTACACCTTC.

This clonotype was detected only a few times. The rearrangement uses TRBV6-6 and TRBJ1-5; D is perhaps TRBD1 (5 bases). The V end lost 1 base, the J end lost 2 bases, and 15 bases lay between the germline ends. This CDR3 contains 17 residues. CDR1 and CDR2 from the germline V gene are MNHNY and SVGAGI (reference sequence). The CDR3 nucleotides are TGTGCCAGCAGTTACTTCAGTGTGGGAGGGGGCAATCAGCCCCAGCATTTT. Translating gives CASSYFSVGGGNQPQHF.

This clonotype was recorded a few times. The gene calls are TRBV19 and TRBJ1-5, with 9 nucleotides matching TRBD1. Trimming removed 3 bases from V and 12 bases from J; junction bases left unmatched: 6. The V gene's germline CDR1 is LNHDA and CDR2 SQIVND (reference sequence). There are 13 residues in the CDR3. CDR3 in DNA: TGTGCCAGTAGTATGCGCCGGGACAGGGACCAGCATTTT. Translated, it gives CASSMRRDRDQHF.

The V and J genes are TRBV4-1 and TRBJ2-5; no firm D call. The CDR3 runs 13 residues. Germline V gives CDR1 MGHRA, CDR2 YSYEKL. V was clipped by 1 base and J by 3 bases, with 6 bases between them. The CDR3 DNA follows: TGCGCCAGCAGCCAAGGTTTAAAAGAGACCCAGTACTTC. Translated, it gives CASSQGLKETQYF.

The chain employs TRBV18 and TRBJ2-7, with D uncertain. The CDR3 consists of 14 residues. V lost 3 bases, J lost 0 bases, and 9 bases lay in between. Germline CDR1 reads KGHSH; CDR2 reads LQKENI. The CDR3 sequence is CASSPTVDSYEQYF. The CDR3 nucleotides read TGTGCCAGCTCACCGACGGTTGACTCCTACGAGCAGTACTTC.

V gene TRBV20-1 combines with J gene TRBJ2-7; D ambiguous. The length of the CDR3 is 11 residues. Per the germline V gene, CDR1 is DFQATT and CDR2 is SNEGSKA (reference sequence). V shed 0 bases and J shed 9 bases, with 9 bases lying between them. The CDR3 protein is CSARDGVRQYF. Written as DNA, the CDR3 is TGCAGTGCTAGAGACGGTGTCCGGCAGTACTTC.

This clonotype was detected only a few times. The chain joins TRBV12-3 or TRBV12-4 to TRBJ2-7, with 11 bases fitting TRBD2. This CDR3 has 15 amino acids. Unmatched junction bases numbered 3, after V lost 5 bases and J lost 0 bases. CDR3 sequence: CASSQGLAASYEQYF. The CDR3 bases are TGTGCCAGCAGTCAGGGACTAGCGGCCTCCTACGAGCAGTACTTC.

V is TRBV7-2 and J is TRBJ2-3; D is uncertain. Germline V gene sequence: CDR1 SGHTA, CDR2 FQGNSA. The CDR3 covers 14 residues. V lost 5 bases to trimming and J lost 2 bases, with 11 bases between them. In DNA, the CDR3 is TGTGCCAGCAGCCCGCCCGCTCCCACAGATACGCAGTATTTT. Its translation is CASSPPAPTDTQYF.

This clonotype has at least ten counts. The chain carries TRBV7-3 and TRBJ1-6; 7 bases line up with TRBD1. V lost 4 bases, J lost 13 bases, and 7 bases stayed unmatched. Per germline, CDR1 SGHTA and CDR2 FQGTGA. The CDR3 has 13 amino acids. DNA for the CDR3: TGTGCCAGCAGCTCACGACAGGGTCGTCCCCTCCACTTT. This sequence encodes CASSSRQGRPLHF.

This sequence joins TRBV7-6 and TRBJ2-3, with D perhaps assigned TRBD1 or TRBD2 (5 bases each). This CDR3 has 14 amino acids. V was trimmed by 5 bases and J by 0 bases, leaving 9 bases between them. Germline V gene lookup returns CDR1 SGHVS and CDR2 FNYEAQ. The CDR3 nucleotides read TGTGCCAGCAGCCGTTGGGGGAGCACAGATACGCAGTATTTT. Translation: CASSRWGSTDTQYF.

The table lists this clonotype with a few counts. The V gene is TRBV5-1, the J gene TRBJ2-7, with D possibly being TRBD1 (6 bases). The CDR3 loop spans 14 amino acids. Germline V CDR1 and CDR2: SGHRS, YFSETQ. V was shortened by 6 bases and J by 2 bases, with 15 bases between the two germline ends. As DNA, the CDR3 is TGCGCCAGCAATCCAACAGGGTCAACCTACGAGCAGTACTTC. It specifies CASNPTGSTYEQYF.

V gene TRBV7-9 combines with J gene TRBJ1-6; TRBD1 aligns across 7 bases. Germline V lookup: CDR1 SEHNR, CDR2 FQNEAQ (reference sequence). With V trimmed by 1 base and J by 10 bases, 1 base remained unmatched. There are 13 residues in the CDR3. The CDR3 DNA is TGTGCCAGCAGCTTAGGACAGGGCTCACCCCTCCACTTT. Translating gives CASSLGQGSPLHF. Together with reference TRBV7-9 and TRBJ1-6, the CDR3 gives the full variable domain: DTGVSQNPRHKITKRGQNVTFRCDPISEHNRLYWYRQTLGQGPEFLTYFQNEAQLEKSRLLSDRFSAERPKGSFSTLEIQRTEQGDSAMYLCASSLGQGSPLHFGNGTRLTVT.

This clonotype has a single count. CDR3 coding DNA: TGTGCCAGCAGCTTAACGGTGACAGTGGACACCGGGGAGCTGTTTTTT. It translates to CASSLTVTVDTGELFF. This sequence joins TRBV7-3 and TRBJ2-2, with a tentative D call TRBD1 (5 bases). V lost 0 bases, J lost 3 bases, and 11 bases lay in between. The CDR3 sequence is 16 residues long. Germline V gives CDR1 SGHTA, CDR2 FQGTGA.

The sample holds a few counts of this clonotype. The CDR3 is CASSDSPTDTQYF. In DNA form, the CDR3 reads TGTGCCAGCAGTGACAGCCCGACAGATACGCAGTATTTT. The chain employs TRBV6-4 and TRBJ2-3; D is undetermined. This CDR3 has 13 amino acids. Trimming removed 2 bases from V and 3 bases from J, with 6 bases in between. CDR1 and CDR2 (germline): MRHNA, SNTAGT.

The chain combines TRBV5-6 with TRBJ2-3; D call uncertain. Germline V gene sequence: CDR1 SGHDT, CDR2 YYEEEE. V was pared by 0 bases and J by 2 bases, with 10 bases between. The CDR3 consists of 15 residues. The CDR3 nucleotides read TGTGCCAGCAGCTTGGGACGTAGAATCACAGATACGCAGTATTTT. Residues: CASSLGRRITDTQYF.

The rearrangement links TRBV10-3 to TRBJ1-3; D ambiguous. Deletions cut 8 bases from V and 0 bases from J, with 8 bases between. The CDR3 sequence is 13 residues long. Germline V CDR1 and CDR2: ENHRY, SYGVKD. The CDR3: CAIAELSGNTIYF. CDR3 nucleotide sequence: TGTGCCATCGCCGAGCTCTCTGGAAACACCATATATTTT.

This clonotype appeared a few times. V gene TRBV12-3 or TRBV12-4 combines with J gene TRBJ1-2; possible D gene TRBD1, 6 bases. The CDR3 is made up of 15 amino acids. Trimming removed 6 bases at V and 4 bases at J, with 18 bases between. As DNA, the CDR3 is TGTGCCAGCAGCCCCTCTGAGGGAGGGGGCTATGGCTACACCTTC. As protein: CASSPSEGGGYGYTF.

This sequence joins TRBV29-1 and TRBJ2-3, with 8 bases aligning to TRBD2. The CDR3 length is 15 residues. CDR1 is SQVTM, CDR2 ANQGSEA, per germline. V gave up 7 bases and J gave up 5 bases; unmatched junction bases: 14. DNA of the CDR3: TGCAGCGCCCCATCCGGGAGCGGGGGCAAAGATACGCAGTATTTT. This sequence encodes CSAPSGSGGKDTQYF.

The chain joins TRBV7-2 to TRBJ2-3, with 9 bases fitting TRBD2. The ends lost 3 bases at V and 2 bases at J; junction bases unmatched: 6. The CDR3 has 16 residues. Germline assignment: CDR1 SGHTA and CDR2 FQGNSA. The DNA for the CDR3 is TGTGCCAGCAGCTTGTTCAGCGGGGGGTTCACAGATACGCAGTATTTT. This gives the protein CASSLFSGGFTDTQYF. Full variable domain (outside the CDR3, taken from reference TRBV7-2 and TRBJ2-3): GAGVSQSPSNKVTEKGKDVELRCDPISGHTALYWYRQSLGQGLEFLIYFQGNSAPDKSGLPSDRFSAERTGGSVSTLTIQRTQQEDSAVYLCASSLFSGGFTDTQYFGPGTRLTVL.

The sample holds a few counts of this clonotype. The chain combines TRBV29-1 with TRBJ2-7; 16 nucleotides align to TRBD2. V was pared by 7 bases and J by 6 bases, with 9 bases of the junction left unmatched. Germline CDR1 reads SQVTM; CDR2 reads ANQGSEA. The CDR3 contains 15 residues. CDR3 sequence (DNA): TGCAGCGCCCGGGGACTAGCGGGAGGGCCAGGCGAGCAGTACTTC. Encoded protein: CSARGLAGGPGEQYF.